The sequence of this T cell receptor beta chain was determined in a study of persistence of HIV-infected CD4 T cells. Study-wide results and limits: Proviral oligoclonality tracked with TCR oligoclonality within the same sorted cells.

This was the immunoSEQ version 4 assay in survey mode. Measured with immunoSEQ multiplex PCR; TCRdb has only the in-frame clones, and not every one. Of roughly 32,000 clones in the sample, roughly 80% were seen once. The stimulus was lysate of CMV-infected fibroblasts, around 10 ug/mL. Sorted nonresponding memory CD4+ T cells were CD40L-negative, CD69-negative, CD45RO-high. This clone showed up just once. No antigen is known for it. Germline CDR1 MNHEY, CDR2 SVGEGT. The J segment lost 5 bases and the V segment lost 4 bases, leaving 6 bases of the junction unmatched. This CDR3 is built from 14 residues. This sequence originates from an adult man with HIV who was CMV-seropositive. The source material was CD4+ T cells sorted from PBMCs after roughly 20-hour stimulation, sampled from a patient who received antiretroviral therapy. The rearrangement joins TRBV6-2 or TRBV6-3 to TRBJ1-1; 8 bases match TRBD1. The CDR3 DNA reads TGTGCCAGCAGTTCGGGGGACAGGCAAACTGAAGCTTTCTTT. It encodes CASSSGDRQTEAFF.